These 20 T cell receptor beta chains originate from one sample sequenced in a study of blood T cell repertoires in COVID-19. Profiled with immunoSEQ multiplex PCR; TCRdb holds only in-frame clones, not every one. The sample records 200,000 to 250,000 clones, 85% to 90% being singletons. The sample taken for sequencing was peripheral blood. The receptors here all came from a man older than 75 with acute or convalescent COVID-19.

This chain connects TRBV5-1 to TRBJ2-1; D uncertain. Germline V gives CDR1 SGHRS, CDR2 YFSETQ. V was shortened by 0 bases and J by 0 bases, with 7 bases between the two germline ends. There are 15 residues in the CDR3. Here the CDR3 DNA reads TGCGCCAGCAGCTTGGAGTATAGCTCCTACAATGAGCAGTTCTTC. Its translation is CASSLEYSSYNEQFF.

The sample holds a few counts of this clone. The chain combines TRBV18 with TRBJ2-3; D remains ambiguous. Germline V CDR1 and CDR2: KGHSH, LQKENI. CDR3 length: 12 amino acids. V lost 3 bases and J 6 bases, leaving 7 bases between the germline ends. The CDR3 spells CASSPTSDTQYF. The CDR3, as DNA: TGTGCCAGCTCACCCACATCGGATACGCAGTATTTT.

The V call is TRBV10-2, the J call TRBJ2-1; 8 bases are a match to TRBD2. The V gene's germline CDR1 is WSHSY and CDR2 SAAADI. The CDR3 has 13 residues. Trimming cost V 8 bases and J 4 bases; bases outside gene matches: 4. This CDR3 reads CASLAGQYNEQFF. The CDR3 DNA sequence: TGCGCCAGCTTAGCGGGACAATACAATGAGCAGTTCTTC.

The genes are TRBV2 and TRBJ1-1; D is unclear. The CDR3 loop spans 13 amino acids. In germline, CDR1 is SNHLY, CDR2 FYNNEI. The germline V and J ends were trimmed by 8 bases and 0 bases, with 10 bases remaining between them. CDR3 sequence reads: CASLPQLNTEAFF. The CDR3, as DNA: TGTGCCAGCCTGCCCCAGTTGAACACTGAAGCTTTCTTT.

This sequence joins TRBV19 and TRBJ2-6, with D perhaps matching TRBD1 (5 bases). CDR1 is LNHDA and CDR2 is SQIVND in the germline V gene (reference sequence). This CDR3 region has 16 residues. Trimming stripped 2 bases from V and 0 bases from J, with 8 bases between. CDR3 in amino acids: CASSIQGPSGANVLTF. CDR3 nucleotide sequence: TGTGCCAGTAGTATACAGGGTCCCTCTGGGGCCAACGTCCTGACTTTC.

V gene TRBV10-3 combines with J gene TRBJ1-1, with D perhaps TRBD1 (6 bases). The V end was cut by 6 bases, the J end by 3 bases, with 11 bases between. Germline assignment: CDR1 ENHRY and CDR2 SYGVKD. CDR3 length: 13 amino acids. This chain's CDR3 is CAISEGGDTEAFF. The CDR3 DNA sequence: TGTGCCATCAGCGAGGGGGGGGACACTGAAGCTTTCTTT.

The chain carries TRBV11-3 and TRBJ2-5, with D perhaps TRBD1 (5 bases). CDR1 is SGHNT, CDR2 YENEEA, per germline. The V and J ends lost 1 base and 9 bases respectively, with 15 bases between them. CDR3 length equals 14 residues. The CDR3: CASSLVTKGLAQYF. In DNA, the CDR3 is TGTGCCAGCAGCTTAGTGACCAAGGGGCTCGCCCAGTACTTC. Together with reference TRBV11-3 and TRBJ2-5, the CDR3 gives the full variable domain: EAGVVQSPRYKIIEKKQPVAFWCNPISGHNTLYWYLQNLGQGPELLIRYENEEAVDDSQLPKDRFSAERLKGVDSTLKIQPAELGDSAVYLCASSLVTKGLAQYFGPGTRLLVL.

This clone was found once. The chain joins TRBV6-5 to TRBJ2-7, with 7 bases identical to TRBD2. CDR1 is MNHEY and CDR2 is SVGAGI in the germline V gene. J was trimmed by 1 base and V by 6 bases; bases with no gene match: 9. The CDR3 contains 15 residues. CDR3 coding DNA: TGTGCCAGCAGATCTAGCGGAGGGCTTTCCTACGAGCAGTACTTC. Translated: CASRSSGGLSYEQYF.

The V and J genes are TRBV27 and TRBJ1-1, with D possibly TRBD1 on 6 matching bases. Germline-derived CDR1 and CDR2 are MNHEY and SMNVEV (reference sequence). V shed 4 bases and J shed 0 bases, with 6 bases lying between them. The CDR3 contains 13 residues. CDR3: CASSWTVNTEAFF. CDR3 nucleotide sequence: TGTGCCAGCAGTTGGACAGTGAACACTGAAGCTTTCTTT.

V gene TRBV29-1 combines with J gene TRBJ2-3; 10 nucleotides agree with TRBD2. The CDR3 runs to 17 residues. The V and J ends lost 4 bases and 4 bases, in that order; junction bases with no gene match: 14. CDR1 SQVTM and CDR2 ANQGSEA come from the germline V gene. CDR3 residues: CSVAPGLATLGADTQYF. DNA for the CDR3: TGCAGCGTTGCCCCGGGACTAGCGACCCTGGGAGCAGATACGCAGTATTTT.

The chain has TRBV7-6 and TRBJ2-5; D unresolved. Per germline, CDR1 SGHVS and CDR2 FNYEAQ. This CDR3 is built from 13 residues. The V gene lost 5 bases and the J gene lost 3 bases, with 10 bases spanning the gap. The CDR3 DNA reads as TGTGCCAGCAGCCCTAGTTCCGAAGAGACCCAGTACTTC. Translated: CASSPSSEETQYF.

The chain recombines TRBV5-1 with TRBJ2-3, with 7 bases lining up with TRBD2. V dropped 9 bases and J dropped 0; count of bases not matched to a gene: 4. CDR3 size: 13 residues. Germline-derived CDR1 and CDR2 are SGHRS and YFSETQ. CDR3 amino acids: CATNSGSTDTQYF. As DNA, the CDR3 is TGCGCCACCAATAGCGGGAGCACAGATACGCAGTATTTT.

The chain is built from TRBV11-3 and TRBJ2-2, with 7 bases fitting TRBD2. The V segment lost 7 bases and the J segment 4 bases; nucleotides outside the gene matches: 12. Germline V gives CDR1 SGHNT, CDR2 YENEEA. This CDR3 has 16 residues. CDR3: CASTSLAWRGTGELFF. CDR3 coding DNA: TGTGCCAGCACCTCACTAGCGTGGCGGGGCACCGGGGAGCTGTTTTTT.

The CDR3 is CATHLGLAGINEQFF. The CDR3 nucleotides are TGTGCCACTCACCTAGGACTAGCGGGAATAAATGAGCAGTTCTTC. The rearrangement joins TRBV10-3 to TRBJ2-1; 12 nucleotides line up with TRBD2. Germline V CDR1 and CDR2: ENHRY, SYGVKD. The V segment lost 10 bases and the J segment 7 bases; nucleotides outside the gene matches: 11. The CDR3 runs to 15 residues.

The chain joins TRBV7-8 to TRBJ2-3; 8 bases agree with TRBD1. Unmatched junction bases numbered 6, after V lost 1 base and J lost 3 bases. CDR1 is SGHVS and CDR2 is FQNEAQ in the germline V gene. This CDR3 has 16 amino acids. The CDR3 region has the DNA TGTGCCAGCAGCTTAGGGCCGACAGGGGTAACAGATACGCAGTATTTT. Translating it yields CASSLGPTGVTDTQYF.

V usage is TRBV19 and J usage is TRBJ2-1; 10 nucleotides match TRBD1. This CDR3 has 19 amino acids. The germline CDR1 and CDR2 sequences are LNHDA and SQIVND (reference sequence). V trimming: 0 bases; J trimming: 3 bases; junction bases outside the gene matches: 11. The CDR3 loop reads CASSIEVLARDRGYNEQFF. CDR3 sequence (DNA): TGTGCCAGTAGTATAGAAGTACTAGCCCGGGACAGGGGCTACAATGAGCAGTTCTTC. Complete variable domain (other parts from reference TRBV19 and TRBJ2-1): DGGITQSPKYLFRKEGQNVTLSCEQNLNHDAMYWYRQDPGQGLRLIYYSQIVNDFQKGDIAEGYSVSREKKESFPLTVTSAQKNPTAFYLCASSIEVLARDRGYNEQFFGPGTRLTVL.

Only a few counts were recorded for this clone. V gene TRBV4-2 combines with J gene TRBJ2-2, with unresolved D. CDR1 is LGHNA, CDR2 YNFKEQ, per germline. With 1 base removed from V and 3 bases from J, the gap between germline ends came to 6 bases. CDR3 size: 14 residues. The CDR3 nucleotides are TGTGCCAGCAGCCAAGTAACGGACACCGGGGAGCTGTTTTTT. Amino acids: CASSQVTDTGELFF.

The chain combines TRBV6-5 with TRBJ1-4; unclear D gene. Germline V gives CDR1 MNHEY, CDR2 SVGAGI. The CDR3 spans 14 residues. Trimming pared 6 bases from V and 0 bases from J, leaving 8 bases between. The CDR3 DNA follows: TGTGCCAGCAGCCTAACTGCAACTAATGAAAAACTGTTTTTT. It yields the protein CASSLTATNEKLFF.

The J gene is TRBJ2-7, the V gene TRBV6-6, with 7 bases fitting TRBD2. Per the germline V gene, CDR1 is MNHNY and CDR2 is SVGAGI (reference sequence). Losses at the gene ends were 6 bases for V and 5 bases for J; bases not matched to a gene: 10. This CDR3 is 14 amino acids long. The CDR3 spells CASRATSSSNEQYF. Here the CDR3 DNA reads TGTGCCAGCAGGGCGACTAGCAGCTCGAACGAGCAGTACTTC.

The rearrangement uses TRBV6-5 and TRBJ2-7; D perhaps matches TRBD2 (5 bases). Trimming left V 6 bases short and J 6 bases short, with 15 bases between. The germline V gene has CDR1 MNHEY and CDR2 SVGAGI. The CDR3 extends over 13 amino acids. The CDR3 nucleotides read TGTGCCAGCAGAAAGGACTCGATGTTCGAGCAGTACTTC. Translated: CASRKDSMFEQYF.